Below, 30 T cell receptor beta chains from the same sample are listed, as sequenced in a study of PD-L1 blockade in urothelial cancer (dated by TCRdb to about 2017). Libraries were prepared through the immunoSEQ multiplex PCR assay. TCRdb provides this immuneACCESS table in a form limited to in-frame rearrangements. Some clones are lacking; in checked studies, under half of them reflect an unresolved V gene, and why the rest are absent is not known. The sample has under 100,000 clones on record, nearly 90% of them singletons. In total, the top ten clones hold 1.5% to 2% of the sample. Read against the paper, the sample's time point label means: pretreatment peripheral blood. The sequencing here drew on PBMCs, taken around atezolizumab (anti-PD-L1) treatment. All receptors come from a man aged 55 to 70 with urothelial cancer.

The chain combines TRBV6-1 with TRBJ2-7; 9 positions match TRBD1. The CDR3 is 17 amino acids. V was clipped by 1 base and J by 2 bases; unmatched bases: 9. CDR1 and CDR2 (germline): MNHNS, SASEGT. The CDR3 loop is CASSEEGRTGATYEQYF. The DNA of the CDR3 is TGTGCCAGCAGTGAAGAAGGGCGGACAGGGGCAACCTACGAGCAGTACTTC.

This clone showed up just once. The rearrangement uses TRBV11-2 and TRBJ2-1, with 10 positions matching TRBD2. This CDR3 contains 16 residues. Per germline, CDR1 SGHAT and CDR2 FQNNGV. The junction had 6 bases not matched to a gene; V was cut back by 2 bases and J by 5 bases. Here the CDR3 DNA reads TGTGCCAGCAGCTTAATTCCGAGCGGGGGGGACAATGAGCAGTTCTTC. Translated: CASSLIPSGGDNEQFF.

The V and J genes are TRBV5-4 and TRBJ2-5, with TRBD2 matching 7 bases. Germline CDR1 reads SGHNT; CDR2 reads YYREEE (reference sequence). The V and J ends lost 4 bases and 1 base, in that order; junction bases with no gene match: 4. The CDR3 runs 14 residues. In nucleotides, the CDR3 is TGTGCCAGCAGCCCCGGGACTACCCAAGAGACCCAGTACTTC. Translated: CASSPGTTQETQYF.

This sequence joins TRBV5-4 and TRBJ1-5, with 9 bases lining up with TRBD1. J lost 3 bases, V lost 3 bases, and 10 bases had no gene match. Germline loops: CDR1 SGHNT, CDR2 YYREEE (reference sequence). This CDR3 comprises 17 residues. The CDR3 sequence: CASSSGPGQGFNQPQHF. The CDR3 nucleotides are TGTGCCAGCAGCTCGGGCCCGGGACAGGGTTTCAATCAGCCCCAGCATTTT. Variable domain in full (rest from reference TRBV5-4 and TRBJ1-5): ETGVTQSPTHLIKTRGQQVTLRCSSQSGHNTVSWYQQALGQGPQFIFQYYREEENGRGNFPPRFSGLQFPNYSSELNVNALELDDSALYLCASSSGPGQGFNQPQHFGDGTRLSIL.

The rearrangement uses TRBV5-1 and TRBJ1-1; D is possibly TRBD1 (5 bases). V lost 3 bases to trimming and J lost 5 bases, with 17 bases between them. The CDR3 is 15 amino acids. Germline assignment: CDR1 SGHRS and CDR2 YFSETQ. DNA for the CDR3: TGCGCCAGCAGCTCGGCAGGGCCTTTTCAGACTGAAGCTTTCTTT. It codes for CASSSAGPFQTEAFF.

The chain combines TRBV7-2 with TRBJ2-2, with 9 bases lining up with TRBD2. The V and J ends lost 5 bases and 3 bases, in that order; junction bases with no gene match: 4. Germline CDR1 is SGHTA and CDR2 is FQGNSA. The length of the CDR3 is 15 residues. The CDR3 DNA reads as TGTGCCAGCAGCCCCGGGACTAGCTACACCGGGGAGCTGTTTTTT. This gives the protein CASSPGTSYTGELFF.

The chain links TRBV20-1 to TRBJ2-3; possibly TRBD2 for D (5 bases). V was pared by 6 bases and J by 6 bases, with 10 bases between. The V gene's germline CDR1 is DFQATT and CDR2 SNEGSKA (reference sequence). The CDR3 consists of 11 residues. CDR3 region: CSADKRDTQYF. The CDR3 region has the DNA TGCAGTGCCGATAAGCGGGATACGCAGTATTTT.

The chain joins TRBV9 to TRBJ2-5; 12 bases match TRBD1. The germline gives CDR1 SGDLS, CDR2 YYNGEE. The ends lost 0 bases at V and 2 bases at J; junction bases unmatched: 5. The CDR3 runs to 17 residues. The CDR3 nucleotides read TGTGCCAGCAGCGTAGGTTGGGGACAGGGGGCTCAAGAGACCCAGTACTTC. Amino acid sequence: CASSVGWGQGAQETQYF.

The chain joins TRBV2 to TRBJ2-5; 8 positions match TRBD1. The CDR3 runs to 14 residues. V was pared by 4 bases and J by 5 bases, with 6 bases of the junction left unmatched. Germline-derived CDR1 and CDR2 are SNHLY and FYNNEI. CDR3 loop: CASSGSGGWETQYF. The CDR3 DNA sequence: TGTGCCAGCAGTGGCTCAGGGGGCTGGGAGACCCAGTACTTC.

The chain uses TRBV7-6 and TRBJ2-2; possibly TRBD1 for D (5 bases). In germline, CDR1 is SGHVS, CDR2 FNYEAQ. V was shortened by 5 bases and J by 4 bases, with 17 bases between the two germline ends. This CDR3 has 16 residues. The CDR3 nucleotides read TGTGCCAGCAGCCCTCGCAGGACCCAGGGCACCGGGGAGCTGTTTTTT. As protein: CASSPRRTQGTGELFF. Full variable domain (rest looked up from reference TRBV7-6 and TRBJ2-2): GAGVSQSPRYKVTKRGQDVALRCDPISGHVSLYWYRQALGQGPEFLTYFNYEAQQDKSGLPNDRFSAERPEGSISTLTIQRTEQRDSAMYRCASSPRRTQGTGELFFGEGSRLTVL.

The chain is built from TRBV4-3 and TRBJ1-5; 7 nucleotides match TRBD1. Trimming removed 1 base from V and 1 base from J; junction bases left unmatched: 7. The CDR3 length is 17 residues. The germline gives CDR1 LGHNA, CDR2 YSLEER. CDR3 DNA sequence: TGCGCCAGCAGCCAAGTAAACAGGGGCCTCAGCAATCAGCCCCAGCATTTT. This codes for CASSQVNRGLSNQPQHF.

The chain employs TRBV28 and TRBJ2-7, with D possibly TRBD2 on 5 matching bases. V lost 3 bases and J 4 bases, leaving 28 bases between the germline ends. CDR3 length equals 19 residues. Germline V gene data show CDR1 as MDHEN and CDR2 as SYDVKM. CDR3 DNA: TGTGCCAGCAGTTTGGAACAGAAGCTAGCAGTAACCTGGGAATACGAGCAGTACTTC. Translating gives CASSLEQKLAVTWEYEQYF.

The chain uses TRBV11-2 and TRBJ1-1; tentative D call: TRBD1 (6 bases). V was trimmed by 2 bases and J by 1 base, leaving 8 bases between them. The germline CDR1 and CDR2 sequences are SGHAT and FQNNGV. The CDR3 spans 14 residues. The CDR3 DNA follows: TGTGCCAGCAGCTTACAACAGGGGAACACTGAAGCTTTCTTT. Translation: CASSLQQGNTEAFF.

The J gene is TRBJ2-5, the V gene TRBV4-3; possible D gene TRBD2, 7 bases. CDR3 length: 16 residues. Germline V lookup: CDR1 LGHNA, CDR2 YSLEER. V dropped 0 bases and J dropped 10 bases, with 21 bases sitting between them. The CDR3 is CASSQDGYGGRGGQYF. The DNA for the CDR3 is TGCGCCAGCAGCCAAGACGGTTATGGGGGGCGCGGGGGCCAGTACTTC.

This clone has just one count. This chain links TRBV19 with TRBJ2-1, with 9 positions matching TRBD1. In germline, CDR1 is LNHDA, CDR2 SQIVND (reference sequence). The CDR3 totals 16 residues. V dropped 2 bases and J dropped 8; count of bases not matched to a gene: 10. CDR3 sequence: CASSIKGGTGMDEQFF. CDR3 sequence (DNA): TGTGCCAGTAGTATAAAGGGTGGGACAGGGATGGATGAGCAGTTCTTC. Supplemented by reference TRBV19 and TRBJ2-1, the full variable domain reads DGGITQSPKYLFRKEGQNVTLSCEQNLNHDAMYWYRQDPGQGLRLIYYSQIVNDFQKGDIAEGYSVSREKKESFPLTVTSAQKNPTAFYLCASSIKGGTGMDEQFFGPGTRLTVL.

The rearrangement links TRBV6-5 to TRBJ2-7; D perhaps matches TRBD2 (7 bases). The CDR3 length is 13 residues. CDR1 is MNHEY and CDR2 is SVGAGI in the germline V gene. Trimming left V 11 bases short and J 3 bases short, with 17 bases between. The DNA of the CDR3 is TGTGCCGTCACGTCGGGGGGCGGCTACGAGCAGTACTTC. It translates to CAVTSGGGYEQYF.

The rearrangement uses TRBV5-6 and TRBJ2-1, with 7 bases fitting TRBD2. Germline CDR1 and CDR2: SGHDT and YYEEEE. With 1 base clipped from V and 0 bases from J, the junction kept 4 bases outside the gene matches. There are 16 residues in the CDR3. CDR3 loop: CASSLNGGTSYNEQFF. The CDR3 DNA sequence: TGTGCCAGCAGCTTGAACGGGGGGACCTCCTACAATGAGCAGTTCTTC.

The chain carries TRBV5-6 and TRBJ2-3; D remains ambiguous. Trimming took off 0 bases at V and 3 bases at J, with 5 bases between the two ends. The CDR3 covers 13 residues. The germline gives CDR1 SGHDT, CDR2 YYEEEE. CDR3 region: CASSLDGTDTQYF. The CDR3 nucleotides are TGTGCCAGCAGCTTGGACGGGACAGATACGCAGTATTTT.

The CDR3, as DNA: TGTGCCAGCAGTGGGAGCGGGAGTCGCACAGATACGCAGTATTTT. Translation: CASSGSGSRTDTQYF. The chain is built from TRBV6-1 and TRBJ2-3; 8 bases are a match to TRBD2. V shed 4 bases, J shed 1 base, and the junction held 4 bases outside the gene matches. The CDR3 has 15 amino acids. CDR1 is MNHNS, CDR2 SASEGT, per germline.

V and J are TRBV27 and TRBJ2-7; the D gene is possibly TRBD2 (6 bases). The CDR3 totals 15 residues. Germline V lookup: CDR1 MNHEY, CDR2 SMNVEV (reference sequence). V was shortened by 5 bases and J by 6 bases, with 20 bases between the two germline ends. CDR3 amino acids: CASSNIWDFQIEQYF. The CDR3 coding sequence is TGTGCCAGCAGTAATATCTGGGACTTCCAAATCGAGCAGTACTTC.

This clone was counted a single time. The chain is built from TRBV7-8 and TRBJ1-1, with 7 positions matching TRBD1. Germline CDR1 is SGHVS and CDR2 is FQNEAQ. This CDR3 has 16 amino acids. J was trimmed by 3 bases and V by 2 bases; bases with no gene match: 9. In nucleotides, the CDR3 is TGTGCCAGCAGCTTATACGACAGGGCGGCGGACACTGAAGCTTTCTTT. Its protein is CASSLYDRAADTEAFF. The whole variable domain, remainder taken from reference TRBV7-8 and TRBJ1-1, is GAGVSQSPRYKVAKRGQDVALRCDPISGHVSLFWYQQALGQGPEFLTYFQNEAQLDKSGLPSDRFFAERPEGSVSTLKIQRTQQEDSAVYLCASSLYDRAADTEAFFGQGTRLTVV.

V usage is TRBV6-1 and J usage is TRBJ1-5; D possibly corresponds to TRBD1 (6 bases). Per the germline V gene, CDR1 is MNHNS and CDR2 is SASEGT. Trimming shortened V by 7 bases and J by 0 bases, and 10 bases separated the two germline ends. The CDR3 runs to 14 residues. The CDR3 spells CASTGQNSNQPQHF. CDR3 in DNA: TGTGCCAGCACCGGACAGAATAGCAATCAGCCCCAGCATTTT.

The V and J genes are TRBV11-2 and TRBJ2-7; 8 bases match TRBD2. The CDR3 is 16 residues long. V shed 0 bases and J 1 base; nucleotides not matched to a gene: 5. Germline CDR1 SGHAT, CDR2 FQNNGV. The CDR3 nucleotides read TGTGCCAGCAGCTTAGATTCGCGGGGGGCATCCTACGAGCAGTACTTC. It is translated as CASSLDSRGASYEQYF.

This chain uses TRBV5-1 with TRBJ2-7; a possible D gene is TRBD2 (5 bases). Germline-derived CDR1 and CDR2 are SGHRS and YFSETQ. The CDR3 has 13 amino acids. The V end was cut by 2 bases, the J end by 2 bases, with 8 bases between. CDR3 in DNA: TGCGCCAGCAGCTTCCGGGGTCCCTACGAGCAGTACTTC. Translated, it gives CASSFRGPYEQYF. The full variable domain, completed using reference TRBV5-1 and TRBJ2-7, is KAGVTQTPRYLIKTRGQQVTLSCSPISGHRSVSWYQQTPGQGLQFLFEYFSETQRNKGNFPGRFSGRQFSNSRSEMNVSTLELGDSALYLCASSFRGPYEQYFGPGTRLTVT.

J is TRBJ2-7 and V is TRBV27, with 7 positions matching TRBD2. Germline assignment: CDR1 MNHEY and CDR2 SMNVEV (reference sequence). This CDR3 spans 15 amino acids. The V and J ends lost 4 bases and 1 base, in that order; junction bases with no gene match: 7. DNA of the CDR3: TGTGCCAGCAGTTCCGTGGCGGGACTATCCTACGAGCAGTACTTC. This sequence encodes CASSSVAGLSYEQYF.

The rearrangement uses TRBV9 and TRBJ1-6, with D perhaps TRBD1 (6 bases). Trimming took 0 bases from V and 8 from J, leaving 9 bases between them. The CDR3 runs 14 residues. Germline loops: CDR1 SGDLS, CDR2 YYNGEE. The CDR3 protein is CASSVGGRDSPLHF. As DNA, the CDR3 is TGTGCCAGCAGCGTAGGGGGGCGGGATTCACCCCTCCACTTT.

The chain uses TRBV7-2 and TRBJ2-3; TRBD2 matches at 8 bases. The CDR3 extends over 19 amino acids. CDR1 and CDR2 (germline): SGHTA, FQGNSA. The J segment lost 5 bases and the V segment lost 2 bases, leaving 18 bases of the junction unmatched. CDR3: CASSLFWEARGGRGDTQYF. The CDR3 coding sequence is TGTGCCAGCAGCTTATTTTGGGAGGCACGGGGGGGCCGAGGAGATACGCAGTATTTT. Full variable domain (missing parts from reference TRBV7-2 and TRBJ2-3): GAGVSQSPSNKVTEKGKDVELRCDPISGHTALYWYRQSLGQGLEFLIYFQGNSAPDKSGLPSDRFSAERTGGSVSTLTIQRTQQEDSAVYLCASSLFWEARGGRGDTQYFGPGTRLTVL.

This clone was counted once. V usage is TRBV7-2 and J usage is TRBJ1-2, with D uncertain. The CDR3 length is 12 residues. The V gene's germline CDR1 is SGHTA and CDR2 FQGNSA. V lost 6 bases to trimming and J lost 0 bases, with 5 bases between them. This CDR3 is CASSLANYGYTF. DNA for the CDR3: TGTGCCAGCAGTCTAGCTAACTATGGCTACACCTTC.

The rearrangement uses TRBV9 and TRBJ2-3; D gene unclear. The CDR3 length is 14 residues. CDR1 SGDLS and CDR2 YYNGEE come from the germline V gene. V lost 3 bases, J lost 3 bases, and 11 bases lay in between. The CDR3 DNA reads as TGTGCCAGCAGCGCCTCCGGGTGGACAGATACGCAGTATTTT. Its protein product is CASSASGWTDTQYF.

The gene calls are TRBV5-1 and TRBJ1-1, with a tentative D call TRBD1 (6 bases). V dropped 3 bases and J dropped 4 bases, with 13 bases sitting between them. This CDR3 is 14 amino acids long. Germline CDR1 SGHRS, CDR2 YFSETQ. CDR3 nucleotide sequence: TGCGCCAGCAGCTATGCAGGGGAGAGCACTGAAGCTTTCTTT. Its translation is CASSYAGESTEAFF.